The text below deals with one T cell receptor beta chain. These data are taken from a study of blood T cell repertoires in COVID-19. Study in general: Acute and convalescent COVID-19 specimens originated in the United States, Italy and Spain. PBMCs, B-cell-depleted T cells, or T cells provided the cDNA or gDNA that made up the material.

The length of the CDR3 is 13 residues. The ends were cut back, 4 bases at V and 10 bases at J, with 14 bases in the middle. Researchers sorted participants into cohorts using their self-reported clinical history. Profiling relied on immunoSEQ multiplex PCR, and the TCRdb table lists in-frame clones only, not all of them. Of around 300,000 clones in the sample, 90% were seen once. The sequence derives from a woman between 18 and 29 years old with acute COVID-19. This chain connects TRBV12-3 or TRBV12-4 to TRBJ2-1; no reliable D call. Material: PBMCs or T cells enriched from blood (not recorded which). The CDR3 DNA reads as TGTGCCAGCAGTTCCCCAATGCGGCCAGAGCAGTTCTTC. Protein sequence: CASSSPMRPEQFF.